This T cell receptor beta chain was sequenced for a study of prognosis after radiotherapy for stage I lung cancer. Overall study context: Tumor types were squamous cell carcinoma in several patients, adenocarcinoma in twelve. In a few patients, distant metastases developed after radiotherapy (median approximately seven months), whereas some 15 patients showed no significant progression. Study results and caveats: There was a fall in unique TCR clone counts after stereotactic body radiation therapy, median roughly 9,300 versus 7,200.

This clonotype showed up many times. Its antigen is unidentified. The authors amplified TCR beta CDR3 from genomic DNA using two-round multiplex PCR. Primers specific to each TRBV and TRBJ gene were used in first-round PCR. TCRdb used MiXCR to reprocess the multiplex PCR reads, holding one entry per CDR3 protein. This sample has over 30,000 distinct CDR3 sequences, with 24% found just once. The sequence came from a donor at least 50 years old with non-small cell lung cancer. The sample in question was PBMCs, obtained before or after stereotactic body radiation therapy (not recorded which).

CDR3 protein: CAWSLISGGSEKLFF. CDR3 in DNA: TGTGCCTGGAGTCTCATCTCAGGGGGGAGTGAAAAACTGTTTTTT. V gene TRBV30 combines with J gene TRBJ1-4, with 7 bases aligning to TRBD1. CDR3 length equals 15 residues. Losses at the gene ends were 2 bases for V and 7 bases for J; bases not matched to a gene: 10. Germline V gene sequence: CDR1 GTSNPN, CDR2 SVGIG (reference sequence).